The T cell receptor beta chain under discussion was sequenced for a study of T cells in Graves' hyperthyroidism and ophthalmopathy. Study-wide context: At initial diagnosis, before any treatment had begun, peripheral blood was obtained.

Among the patients, aged 18 to 65, hyperthyroidism was newly diagnosed and had lasted under 2 months. PBMCs were derived from under 13 ml fresh peripheral blood. This clonotype was recorded a few times. Its ends do not fully match the called genes, so a read error is possible. The source material, RNA transcripts, was used to amplify TCR beta CDR3 regions. First-round RT-PCR targeting the TCR CDR3 was performed with the HTBI primer set. TCRdb itself ran the multiplex PCR reads through MiXCR, one entry per CDR3 protein. Altogether approximately 600,000 distinct CDR3 sequences are present, 15% to 20% being singletons, with the ten largest covering about 3.8%. The CDR3 consists of 15 residues.

The receptor was isolated from a young woman with Graves' hyperthyroidism. Sequenced: blood. This chain joins TRBV12-3 or TRBV12-4 and TRBJ2-7; D may match TRBD1 or TRBD2 (5 bases each). CDR3 nucleotides: TGTGCCAGCAGTTTCTTCTCACCGGGACGCTGGGAGCCGTACTTC. Translated: CASSFFSPGRWEPYF.